This TCR beta chain was sequenced during a study of blood T cells in healthy people across ages. Findings and limits, study-wide: Greater diversity and more naive CD4+ cells were seen in long-lived donors than in aged donors. It was found that TCR beta diversity correlated strongly with the percentage of naive T cells.

With a J-beta primer mix and a sample-barcoded 5' primer, a second PCR ran about 7 to 12 cycles. Each single sample gave us at least 3 million CDR3-containing paired-end reads. One entry per CDR3 protein results from TCRdb running MiXCR on the 5' RACE reads. This table has about 1,400,000 distinct CDR3 sequences, 59% appearing once. In this sample, this clonotype turned up a few times. Its antigen is not known. The V segment lost 2 bases and the J segment 4 bases; nucleotides outside the gene matches: 11. CDR1 is MNHEY, CDR2 SVGAGI, per germline. CDR3 length equals 16 residues. The receptor's source is a man aged 18-30 years in good health. The source material was blood. This rearrangement joins TRBV6-5 to TRBJ2-7; 7 bases line up with TRBD1. This chain's CDR3 is CASSYPTSRGKYEQYF. CDR3 coding DNA: TGTGCCAGCAGTTACCCCACTTCCAGGGGGAAATACGAGCAGTACTTC.